This is a list of T cell receptor beta chains from one sample in a study of response to subunit inactivated influenza vaccine. A single record per CDR3 protein comes from TCRdb applying MiXCR to the RT-PCR reads. Of over 400,000 distinct CDR3 sequences listed, roughly 9.7% were seen once; the top ten hold around 12%. The specimen comprised PBMCs from blood, sampled roughly 45 days after vaccination. These TCRs come from a man aged 50 to 60 who received an inactivated influenza vaccine. The CDR3 runs from the conserved cysteine through the conserved F or W. Each record gives: D gene, J gene, V gene, clone size, CDR3 protein, CDR3 DNA. The D gene is left open where the match is weak. Expanded clones get a size class; other rows say once, few or many, or leave the size out.

>TRBD2|TRBJ2-1|TRBV7-6|.
CASSLADPGLALWNEQFF
TGTGCCAGCAGCTTAGCCGACCCGGGACTAGCTTTGTGGAATGAGCAGTTCTTC
>.|TRBJ2-5|TRBV18|few
CASSPLRGVETQYF
TGTGCCAGCTCACCACTCAGGGGAGTAGAGACCCAGTACTTC
>TRBD1|TRBJ1-4|TRBV7-2|many
CASSPTGTGSEKLFF
TGTGCCAGCAGCCCGACCGGGACAGGGTCGGAAAAACTGTTTTTT
>TRBD1|TRBJ1-5|TRBV5-1|.
CASSLTGAGPQHF
TGCGCCAGCAGCTTGACAGGGGCCGGGCCCCAGCATTTT
>.|TRBJ2-7|TRBV5-6|.
CASSLEGGRVFVYEQYF
TGTGCCAGCAGCTTGGAGGGGGGTAGGGTTTTTGTCTACGAGCAGTACTTC
>TRBD2|TRBJ2-5|TRBV3-1|.
CASSQGGLAAETQYF
TGTGCCAGCAGCCAAGGGGGACTAGCAGCAGAGACCCAGTACTTC
>TRBD1|TRBJ2-5|TRBV7-2|.
CASTQGAGETQYF
TGTGCCAGCACACAGGGGGCGGGGGAGACCCAGTACTTC
>TRBD2|TRBJ2-7|TRBV11-2|.
CASSFLAGRYEQYF
TGTGCCAGCAGCTTCCTAGCGGGACGTTACGAGCAGTACTTC
>TRBD1|TRBJ2-7|TRBV24-1|.
CATSGQEYPYEQYF
TGTGCCACCTCCGGACAGGAGTATCCCTACGAGCAGTACTTC
>.|TRBJ1-5|TRBV12-3/TRBV12-4|few
CASSLIPVQPQHF
TGTGCCAGCAGTTTAATACCGGTTCAGCCCCAGCATTTT
>.|TRBJ2-7|TRBV7-8|few
CASSLGLQGSSYEQYF
TGTGCCAGCAGCTTAGGGTTACAGGGAAGTTCCTACGAGCAGTACTTC
>.|TRBJ2-3|TRBV20-1|few
CSARDPQTDTQYF
TGCAGTGCTAGAGACCCCCAGACGGATACGCAGTATTTT
>TRBD1|TRBJ1-1|TRBV20-1|many
CSAGQGGTEAFF
TGCAGTGCTGGACAGGGGGGAACTGAAGCTTTCTTT
>.|TRBJ2-7|TRBV20-1|few
CSARGVGLQAYEQYF
TGCAGTGCTAGAGGTGTGGGACTGCAGGCCTACGAGCAGTACTTC
>.|TRBJ2-7|TRBV20-1|few
CSARDTRAYEQYF
TGCAGTGCTAGAGATACGAGGGCCTACGAGCAGTACTTC
>.|TRBJ2-3|TRBV2|.
CASEAGGIGTDTQYF
TGTGCCAGCGAGGCAGGGGGGATTGGCACAGATACGCAGTATTTT
>.|TRBJ2-7|TRBV5-1|.
CASSSSGGVYEQYF
TGCGCCAGCAGCTCTTCAGGGGGGGTCTACGAGCAGTACTTC
>.|TRBJ1-1|TRBV18|many
CASSPKGGEAFF
TGTGCCAGCTCACCAAAGGGGGGTGAAGCTTTCTTT
>.|TRBJ2-3|TRBV5-1|.
CASNHDGTDTQYF
TGCGCCAGCAACCATGACGGCACAGATACGCAGTATTTT
>.|TRBJ1-1|TRBV6-1|few
CASSRGNHGTEAFF
TGTGCCAGCAGCAGGGGCAACCATGGGACTGAAGCTTTCTTT
>TRBD1|TRBJ2-5|TRBV12-3/TRBV12-4|many
CASSLGTGAETQYF
TGTGCCAGCAGTTTAGGGACAGGGGCAGAGACCCAGTACTTC
>.|TRBJ2-2|TRBV9|many
CASSPQLFTNTGELFF
TGTGCCAGCAGCCCACAGTTATTTACGAACACCGGGGAGCTGTTTTTT
>TRBD2|TRBJ2-3|TRBV4-2|few
CASSQEHRGTSPDTQYF
TGTGCCAGCAGCCAGGAACATAGGGGGACTAGCCCAGATACGCAGTATTTT
>TRBD1|TRBJ1-5|TRBV6-2/TRBV6-3|few
CASKKGTGGAGQPQHF
TGTGCCAGCAAGAAAGGTACAGGGGGCGCCGGACAGCCCCAGCATTTT
>.|TRBJ2-1|TRBV10-1|many
CASSEGDEQFF
TGCGCCAGCAGTGAAGGGGATGAGCAGTTCTTC